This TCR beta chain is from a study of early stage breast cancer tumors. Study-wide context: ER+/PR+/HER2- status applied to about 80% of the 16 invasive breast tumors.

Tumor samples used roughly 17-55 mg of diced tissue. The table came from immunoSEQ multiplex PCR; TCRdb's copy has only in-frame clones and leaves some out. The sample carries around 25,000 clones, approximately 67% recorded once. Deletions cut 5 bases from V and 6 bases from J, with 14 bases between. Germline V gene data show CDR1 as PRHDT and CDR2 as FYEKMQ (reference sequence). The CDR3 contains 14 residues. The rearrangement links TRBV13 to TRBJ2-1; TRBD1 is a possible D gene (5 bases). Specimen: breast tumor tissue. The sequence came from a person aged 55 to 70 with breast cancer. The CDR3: CASSTGRLINEQFF. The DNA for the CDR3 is TGTGCCAGCAGCACAGGACGGCTTATCAATGAGCAGTTCTTC.